The text below deals with one T cell receptor (beta chain). The antigen remains unidentified. This sample is part of a study of OX40 agonist ivuxolimab in advanced cancers. Looking at the study overall: People in dose escalation had one of these cancers: hepatocellular carcinoma, melanoma, renal cell or head and neck cancer. The study, taken as a whole, reports: Among the nonresponders, some also had low normalized T-cell clonal expansion.

Clones were sequenced by immunoSEQ multiplex PCR, and TCRdb holds only the in-frame ones, with some missing. The sample lists about 120,000 clones; about 93% were seen once. The V and J ends lost 2 bases and 4 bases respectively, with 8 bases between them. CDR1 and CDR2 from the germline V gene are MNHNY and SVGAGI (reference sequence). The CDR3 contains 14 residues. The clonotype comes from an adult with an advanced solid tumor such as melanoma, head and neck, liver or kidney cancer. The source was CD4+ or CD8+ T cells sorted from blood, collected in a trial of the OX40 agonist ivuxolimab. The chain has TRBV6-6 and TRBJ1-4; D gene unclear. The CDR3 DNA follows: TGTGCCAGCAGTTACCCGAACAGTAATGAAAAACTGTTTTTT. Translated, it gives CASSYPNSNEKLFF.